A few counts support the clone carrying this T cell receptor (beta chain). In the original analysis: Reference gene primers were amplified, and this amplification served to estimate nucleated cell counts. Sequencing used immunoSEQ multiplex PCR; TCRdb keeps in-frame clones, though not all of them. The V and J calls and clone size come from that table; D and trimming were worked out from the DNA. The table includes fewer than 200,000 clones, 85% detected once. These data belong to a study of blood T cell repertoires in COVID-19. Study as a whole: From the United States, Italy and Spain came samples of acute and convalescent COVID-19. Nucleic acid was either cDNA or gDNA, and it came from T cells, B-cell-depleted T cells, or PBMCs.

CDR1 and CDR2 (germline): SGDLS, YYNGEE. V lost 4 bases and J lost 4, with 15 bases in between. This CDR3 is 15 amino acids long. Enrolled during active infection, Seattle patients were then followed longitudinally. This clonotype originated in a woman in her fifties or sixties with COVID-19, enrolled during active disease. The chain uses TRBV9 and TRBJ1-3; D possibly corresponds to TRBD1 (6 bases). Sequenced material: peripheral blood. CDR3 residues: CASSPQDGGGNTIYF. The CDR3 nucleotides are TGTGCCAGCAGCCCCCAGGATGGGGGCGGAAACACCATATATTTT. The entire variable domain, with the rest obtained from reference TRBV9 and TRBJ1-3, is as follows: DSGVTQTPKHLITATGQRVTLRCSPRSGDLSVYWYQQSLDQGLQFLIQYYNGEERAKGNILERFSAQQFPDLHSELNLSSLELGDSALYFCASSPQDGGGNTIYFGEGSWLTVV.